A single sample gave rise to the 17 T cell receptor beta chains below, sequenced in a study of T cell responses to AZD1222 COVID-19 vaccine. Clones were sequenced by immunoSEQ multiplex PCR, and TCRdb holds only the in-frame ones, with some missing. The sample includes 85,000 to 100,000 clones, 85% to 90% seen only once; the top ten take about a tenth. The sample consisted of peripheral blood, taken on day 0 of AZD1222 vaccination. All receptors derive from an adult in good health.

The chain has TRBV6-5 and TRBJ1-2; 9 positions agree with TRBD1. Germline V lookup: CDR1 MNHEY, CDR2 SVGAGI. The CDR3 runs to 14 residues. J was trimmed by 5 bases and V by 6 bases; bases with no gene match: 7. The DNA of the CDR3 is TGTGCCAGCAGATCCACAGGGGGCGCGTATGGCTACACCTTC. As protein: CASRSTGGAYGYTF.

The rearrangement uses TRBV10-1 and TRBJ1-1, with 7 bases identical to TRBD1. V gave up 8 bases and J gave up 5 bases; unmatched junction bases: 2. This CDR3 has 11 residues. Germline assignment: CDR1 WNHNN and CDR2 SYGVQD (reference sequence). CDR3 region: CASQGGTEAFF. The CDR3 DNA follows: TGCGCCAGCCAGGGGGGGACTGAAGCTTTCTTT.

This chain joins TRBV18 and TRBJ2-2; D is undetermined. V lost 5 bases and J 4 bases, leaving 8 bases between the germline ends. CDR1 and CDR2 from the germline V gene are KGHSH and LQKENI. The CDR3 has 13 amino acids. The CDR3, as DNA: TGTGCCAGCTCAGATTCCCCCACCGGGGAGCTGTTTTTT. Translation: CASSDSPTGELFF.

The V and J genes are TRBV6-5 and TRBJ2-1; possible D gene TRBD2, 5 bases. CDR3 length: 15 amino acids. Trimming removed 6 bases at V and 0 bases at J, with 12 bases between. Germline V CDR1 and CDR2: MNHEY, SVGAGI. The CDR3 nucleotides read TGTGCCAGCAGCCCCGGGGTCGCCTCCTACAATGAGCAGTTCTTC. Translated: CASSPGVASYNEQFF.

This chain links TRBV28 with TRBJ2-3, with a tentative D call TRBD1 (6 bases). V lost 4 bases and J 2 bases, leaving 10 bases between the germline ends. The CDR3 covers 14 residues. Germline CDR1 is MDHEN and CDR2 is SYDVKM. The CDR3 loop is CASSWTVATDTQYF. The DNA for the CDR3 is TGTGCCAGCAGTTGGACAGTGGCCACAGATACGCAGTATTTT.

This clone was seen more than once but under ten times. The genes are TRBV3-1 (or the pseudogene TRBV3-2) and TRBJ1-2, with D possibly TRBD1 on 6 matching bases. Looked up from germline, CDR1 is LGHDT and CDR2 is YNNKEL (reference sequence). This CDR3 region has 16 residues. V was pared by 1 base and J by 2 bases, with 14 bases between. The CDR3 spells CASSQGDTYRNYGYTF. The CDR3 DNA is TGTGCCAGCAGCCAAGGGGACACCTACCGAAACTATGGCTACACCTTC.

V usage is TRBV5-6 and J usage is TRBJ1-2; D gene ambiguous. The CDR3 loop spans 15 amino acids. Germline values: CDR1 SGHDT, CDR2 YYEEEE. Trimming shortened V by 1 base and J by 6 bases, and 16 bases separated the two germline ends. CDR3 nucleotides: TGTGCCAGCAGCTTGAACGTCGCGGTCCGGGATGGCTACACCTTC. This gives the protein CASSLNVAVRDGYTF.

This clone was counted a few times. J is TRBJ2-7 and V is TRBV5-6, with D tentatively TRBD1 or TRBD2 (5 bases each). The length of the CDR3 is 14 residues. CDR1 is SGHDT, CDR2 YYEEEE, per germline. V was cut by 2 bases and J by 1 base, with 10 bases left in between. The chain's CDR3 is CASSLTRTSYEQYF. The CDR3 region has the DNA TGTGCCAGCAGCTTAACTAGGACATCCTACGAGCAGTACTTC.

The rearrangement joins TRBV19 to TRBJ2-7; D possibly corresponds to TRBD1 (5 bases). CDR3 size: 14 residues. CDR1 LNHDA and CDR2 SQIVND come from the germline V gene (reference sequence). V lost 2 bases and J lost 6, with 14 bases in between. The CDR3 DNA follows: TGTGCCAGTAGTATAACCGGACAACTATCCGAGCAGTACTTC. Translation: CASSITGQLSEQYF.

V gene TRBV13 combines with J gene TRBJ1-6; the D gene is possibly TRBD1 (5 bases). V lost 3 bases, J lost 10 bases, and 10 bases lay in between. Germline assignment: CDR1 PRHDT and CDR2 FYEKMQ (reference sequence). The CDR3 totals 13 residues. The CDR3 nucleotides are TGTGCCAGCAGCTTCCGGGGCCTGTCACCCCTCCACTTT. It encodes CASSFRGLSPLHF. Filled out from reference TRBV13 and TRBJ1-6, the complete variable domain reads AAGVIQSPRHLIKEKRETATLKCYPIPRHDTVYWYQQGPGQDPQFLISFYEKMQSDKGSIPDRFSAQQFSDYHSELNMSSLELGDSALYFCASSFRGLSPLHFGNGTRLTVT.

Points on this clone: The same CDR3 arises from other DNA sequences in this sample as well. The chain uses TRBV19 and TRBJ2-3; perhaps TRBD1 as D (5 bases). CDR3 length: 13 amino acids. V shed 5 bases and J shed 3 bases, with 9 bases lying between them. CDR1 and CDR2 (germline): LNHDA, SQIVND (reference sequence). This CDR3 reads CASSVQGTDTQYF. The CDR3 DNA reads TGTGCCAGTAGTGTGCAGGGAACAGATACGCAGTATTTT.

The J gene is TRBJ1-1, the V gene TRBV5-6; D ambiguous. Looked up from germline, CDR1 is SGHDT and CDR2 is YYEEEE. There are 17 residues in the CDR3. V lost 0 bases to trimming and J lost 0 bases, with 15 bases between them. CDR3 coding DNA: TGTGCCAGCAGCTTGGTTGGGCGATACGGGGTGAACACTGAAGCTTTCTTT. Residues: CASSLVGRYGVNTEAFF.

V gene TRBV18 combines with J gene TRBJ1-1; D unclear. CDR1 and CDR2 (germline): KGHSH, LQKENI. The ends were cut back, 3 bases at V and 1 base at J, with 15 bases in the middle. The CDR3 consists of 16 residues. The CDR3: CASSPMGTAKNTEAFF. CDR3 coding DNA: TGTGCCAGCTCACCTATGGGCACAGCGAAGAACACTGAAGCTTTCTTT.

The J gene is TRBJ1-2, the V gene TRBV12-3 or TRBV12-4; no clear D. The CDR3 runs 12 residues. With 2 bases removed from V and 10 bases from J, the gap between germline ends came to 11 bases. DNA of the CDR3: TGTGCCAGCAGTTTACAAGACGGAGTCTACACCTTC. Translation: CASSLQDGVYTF.

The chain couples TRBV7-2 to TRBJ2-7; 11 nucleotides agree with TRBD2. Germline-derived CDR1 and CDR2 are SGHTA and FQGNSA. Losses at the gene ends were 5 bases for V and 2 bases for J; bases not matched to a gene: 5. The CDR3 is 15 residues long. The CDR3 loop is CASSTSGRRAYEQYF. The DNA of the CDR3 is TGTGCCAGCAGCACTAGCGGGAGAAGGGCCTACGAGCAGTACTTC.

Note on this clone: A junction end diverges from the germline sequence, so it may reflect a read error. The rearrangement joins TRBV7-7 to TRBJ2-3, with a tentative D call TRBD2 (7 bases). The CDR3 runs 16 residues. The germline V gene encodes CDR1 SSHAT and CDR2 FNYEAQ (reference sequence). As DNA, the CDR3 is TGTGCTAGCAGCTTAGGGGGGGGACGCGACACAGATACGCAGTATTTT. Translating gives CASSLGGGRDTDTQYF.

V gene TRBV15 combines with J gene TRBJ2-7; D is perhaps TRBD1 (5 bases). Deletions cut 1 base from V and 3 bases from J, with 10 bases between. Germline V gene data show CDR1 as LNHNV and CDR2 as YYDKDF (reference sequence). The CDR3 consists of 14 residues. CDR3 residues: CATSRANQGYEQYF. CDR3 DNA sequence: TGTGCCACCAGCAGAGCTAACCAGGGCTACGAGCAGTACTTC.